This T cell receptor (beta chain) was sequenced for a study of CD8+ T cells in alopecia areata. Between the trimmed V and J ends, which lost 4 bases and 3 bases, there was a span of 13 bases. Germline CDR1 reads SNHLY; CDR2 reads FYNNEI. This CDR3 is built from 15 residues. The treatment was: oral pan-JAK inhibitor, 5-10 mg twice daily. Obtained from alopecia areata patients were lesional scalp punch biopsies along with peripheral blood. Points from the study as a whole: Tofacitinib significantly lowered scalp clonality and expanded CD8+ clones among the top 100. Lesional tissue from the scalp (especially in alopecia totalis/universalis) showed higher clonality than normal scalp.

In the case of this clone: What it binds is not known.

RNA was isolated and reverse transcribed to cDNA, the sequencing template. Sequenced by immunoSEQ multiplex PCR; TCRdb stores in-frame clones only, minus some. The table shows about 210,000 clones, with 50% to 70% occurring only once. The sequences come from CD4+ T cells sorted from blood, collected at week 4, from a patient treated with tofacitinib. The TCR comes from a human donor with alopecia areata. This sequence joins TRBV2 and TRBJ1-5; D may be TRBD1 (6 bases). CDR3 DNA sequence: TGTGCCAGCAGTGGGATAGGGGGGCTCAATCAGCCCCAGCATTTT. Its translation: CASSGIGGLNQPQHF.